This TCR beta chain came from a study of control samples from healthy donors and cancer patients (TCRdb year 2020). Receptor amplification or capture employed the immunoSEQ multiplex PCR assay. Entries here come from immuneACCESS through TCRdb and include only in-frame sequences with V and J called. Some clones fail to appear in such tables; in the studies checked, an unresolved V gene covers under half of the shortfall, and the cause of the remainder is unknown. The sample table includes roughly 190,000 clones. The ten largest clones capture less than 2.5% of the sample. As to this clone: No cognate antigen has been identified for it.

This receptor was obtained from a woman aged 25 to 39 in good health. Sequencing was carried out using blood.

The bases read TGTGCCAGCGCCGTTCTGGGACAGTCGAACACTGAAGCTTTCTTT. Its protein product is CASAVLGQSNTEAFF. This chain is built from TRBV11-3 and TRBJ1-1; a stretch of 7 junction bases matches TRBD1. Clipping removes 8 bases from V and 1 base from J, with 10 as the unmatched junction base count. Taken from the germline V gene, the CDR1 and CDR2 loops are SGHNT and YENEEA. The CDR3 measures 15 amino acids from cysteine to phenylalanine. Only the CDR3 DNA stays, 45 bases, in frame from base 1.